One sample yielded the 14 T cell receptor beta chains listed below, sequenced in a study of response to subunit inactivated influenza vaccine (dated by TCRdb to the late 2010s). The library was obtained by RT-PCR. TCRdb lists the instrument as Illumina HiSeq 2500. TCRdb reprocessed the public reads (quality trimming at Q25 with fastp, clone calling with MiXCR) and kept in-frame beta chains. Rows with a matching CDR3 protein are joined into one entry that keeps the most common DNA and genes. In this sample the table shows hundreds of thousands of distinct CDR3 sequences, about a fifth of which occur a single time. The top ten clones comprise roughly 10% of the sample. The sample in question was PBMCs from blood, obtained about 19 months after vaccination. The receptors derive from a man in his fifties or sixties who received an inactivated influenza vaccine. Donor details come from another sample of the same person, matched by shared clones.

This clonotype was detected only a few times. In nucleotides, the CDR3 is TGTGCCACCAGCGGTAGCGGGTGGGGGGGCACCGGGGAGCTGTTTTTT. This translates into CATSGSGWGGTGELFF. The chain employs TRBV15 and TRBJ2-2; 7 nucleotides match TRBD2. The CDR3 contains 16 residues. V lost 5 bases and J lost 4; bases outside the gene matches: 10. Germline-derived CDR1 and CDR2 are LNHNV and YYDKDF (reference sequence).

This chain uses TRBV11-1 with TRBJ2-1; a weak D match, TRBD2 (6 bases). V shed 0 bases and J shed 7 bases, with 16 bases lying between them. This CDR3 has 16 residues. Germline values: CDR1 SGHAT, CDR2 FQDESV (reference sequence). The CDR3 spells CASSLAPGLRRNEQFF. CDR3 in DNA: TGTGCCAGCAGCTTAGCGCCGGGACTCAGGAGGAATGAGCAGTTCTTC.

This clonotype was seen a handful of times. The gene calls are TRBV6-2 or TRBV6-3 and TRBJ2-1, with a tentative D call TRBD2 (6 bases). The germline CDR1 and CDR2 sequences are MNHEY and SVGEGT. The V end was cut by 5 bases, the J end by 12 bases, with 14 bases between. The CDR3 is 12 residues long. The CDR3 spells CASSQTSFRQFF. CDR3 DNA: TGTGCCAGCAGTCAGACTAGTTTTCGGCAGTTCTTC.

The chain recombines TRBV5-1 with TRBJ2-5; no firm D call. Looked up from germline, CDR1 is SGHRS and CDR2 is YFSETQ. V was trimmed by 6 bases and J by 1 base, leaving 10 bases between them. The CDR3 contains 13 residues. The CDR3 loop reads CASTLERQETQYF. CDR3 DNA sequence: TGCGCCAGCACCCTAGAGCGCCAAGAGACCCAGTACTTC.

The chain uses TRBV7-3 and TRBJ2-1, with TRBD2 matching 10 bases. Germline CDR1 and CDR2: SGHTA and FQGTGA. The CDR3 sequence is 16 residues long. V trimming: 5 bases; J trimming: 0 bases; junction bases outside the gene matches: 4. The CDR3: CASSNIAGGSYNEQFF. CDR3 nucleotides: TGTGCCAGCAGCAATATAGCGGGGGGCTCCTACAATGAGCAGTTCTTC.

This clonotype has just a few counts. The rearrangement links TRBV7-2 to TRBJ1-5, with 9 positions matching TRBD1. CDR1 and CDR2 from the germline V gene are SGHTA and FQGNSA. The junction had 8 bases not matched to a gene; V was cut back by 4 bases and J by 7 bases. The length of the CDR3 is 15 residues. The DNA for the CDR3 is TGTGCCAGCAGCTATACACCGGGACAGGGCCAGCCCCAGCATTTT. Encoded protein: CASSYTPGQGQPQHF. The full variable domain, with the rest looked up from reference TRBV7-2 and TRBJ1-5, is GAGVSQSPSNKVTEKGKDVELRCDPISGHTALYWYRQSLGQGLEFLIYFQGNSAPDKSGLPSDRFSAERTGGSVSTLTIQRTQQEDSAVYLCASSYTPGQGQPQHFGDGTRLSIL.

This clonotype has just a few counts. The V call is TRBV20-1, the J call TRBJ2-2; the D gene is possibly TRBD1 (6 bases). The germline CDR1 and CDR2 sequences are DFQATT and SNEGSKA (reference sequence). The CDR3 sequence is 12 residues long. V was pared by 3 bases and J by 8 bases, with 10 bases between. The CDR3 here is CSARWGLGELFF. The CDR3 DNA sequence: TGCAGTGCTAGGTGGGGGCTTGGGGAGCTGTTTTTT.

To note about this clonotype: A read error may account for a junction end that differs from germline. V is TRBV13 and J is TRBJ1-3; 7 positions agree with TRBD1. This CDR3 comprises 16 residues. In germline, CDR1 is PRHDT, CDR2 FYEKMQ (reference sequence). The CDR3 here is CPSSKRQGHQGNTIYF. The CDR3 region has the DNA TGTCCCAGCAGCAAGCGACAGGGCCACCAAGGAAACACCATATATTTT.

Only a few counts were recorded for this clonotype. The rearrangement uses TRBV2 and TRBJ2-1, with 9 bases that match TRBD2. The CDR3 has 15 amino acids. With 2 bases clipped from V and 7 bases from J, the junction kept 6 bases outside the gene matches. The V gene's germline CDR1 is SNHLY and CDR2 FYNNEI. The CDR3 DNA is TGTGCCAGCAGTGAAATGAGCGGGGGGTTTAATGAGCAGTTCTTC. Protein: CASSEMSGGFNEQFF.

V and J are TRBV12-3 or TRBV12-4 and TRBJ1-1, with a weak D call TRBD1 (6 bases). The CDR3 extends over 12 amino acids. V dropped 2 bases and J dropped 7 bases, with 8 bases sitting between them. CDR3 sequence: CASSLTRGEAFF. CDR3 nucleotide sequence: TGTGCCAGCAGTTTAACCAGGGGTGAAGCTTTCTTT.

This clonotype appeared a few times. The chain carries TRBV20-1 and TRBJ1-6; D is unclear. Germline V CDR1 and CDR2: DFQATT, SNEGSKA (reference sequence). The CDR3 spans 13 residues. Trimming pared 1 base from V and 6 bases from J, leaving 7 bases between. For the CDR3, the DNA is TGCAGTGCTAGAGCGGGAACTAATTCACCCCTCCACTTT. This codes for CSARAGTNSPLHF.

This clonotype was seen repeatedly, ten times or more. V gene TRBV12-3 or TRBV12-4 combines with J gene TRBJ2-1, with D possibly matching TRBD2 (5 bases). The CDR3 runs 15 residues. Trimming left V 7 bases short and J 1 base short, with 14 bases between. This chain's CDR3 is CASTPDSSSYNEQFF. The CDR3, as DNA: TGTGCCAGCACCCCGGACTCTTCTTCCTACAATGAGCAGTTCTTC.

This chain uses TRBV4-3 with TRBJ2-3; perhaps TRBD2 as D (5 bases). Trimming pared 0 bases from V and 6 bases from J, leaving 13 bases between. CDR1 and CDR2 from the germline V gene are LGHNA and YSLEER. The CDR3 has 15 amino acids. CDR3 in DNA: TGCGCCAGCAGCCAAGATTTACTAACGGGGGATACGCAGTATTTT. Encoded protein: CASSQDLLTGDTQYF.

This clonotype was detected a few times. One junction end disagrees with the germline gene, perhaps due to a read error. V gene TRBV27 combines with J gene TRBJ1-1; TRBD1 matches 7 bases. The CDR3 has 14 amino acids. CDR1 and CDR2 (germline): MNHEY, SMNVEV (reference sequence). As DNA, the CDR3 is TGTGCCAGCAGAAACTCGGACAGGAACACTGAATCTTTCTTT. Protein product: CASRNSDRNTESFF.